The rows below give T cell receptor beta chains drawn from one sample of a study of shared clonotypes between healthy human individuals. Produced via immunoSEQ multiplex PCR; TCRdb's table is partial and in-frame only. The repertoire holds about 470,000 clones, with about 76% as singletons. The sequencing sample was made of PBMCs. Source of these receptors: a woman between 35 and 50 years old in good health. Some clones in this sample may be carry-over from other donors' samples. Each CDR3 is given with its conserved first and last residue. The D gene is left open where the match is weak. Some rows have no size entry. The others give once, few or many, or a class for an expanded clone.

d_gene	abundance	v_gene	j_gene	CDR3nt	CDR3aa
NA	many	TRBV2	TRBJ2-7	TGTGCCAGCAGCGCCCAGGGTCCCCCCTACGAGCAGTACTTC	CASSAQGPPYEQYF
TRBD1	NA	TRBV2	TRBJ2-7	TGTGCCAGCAGCTCGGACAGGGCTAGCGACGAGCAGTACTTC	CASSSDRASDEQYF
NA	few	TRBV6-6	TRBJ1-5	TGTGCCAGCAGTTACGGGACCGGGGGGGACAATCAGCCCCAGCATTTT	CASSYGTGGDNQPQHF
TRBD1	NA	TRBV11-2	TRBJ1-1	TGTGCCAGCAGCTTAGGTGGACAGGGGGCTGCTTTCTTT	CASSLGGQGAAFF
TRBD1	NA	TRBV5-1	TRBJ2-1	TGCGCCAGCAGCAGGGGACAGGGTAACTACAATGAGCAGTTCTTC	CASSRGQGNYNEQFF
TRBD2	few	TRBV4-2	TRBJ2-1	TGTGCCAGCAGCCGACGACTAGCGGGAAATGAGCAGTTCTTC	CASSRRLAGNEQFF
NA	few	TRBV6-4	TRBJ2-1	TGTGCCAGCAGTGAATCCCAGGAGGTCAATGAGCAGTTCTTC	CASSESQEVNEQFF
NA	NA	TRBV15	TRBJ1-1	TGTGCCACCAGCAGAGCTTACAGCGACAGTGAAGCTTTCTTT	CATSRAYSDSEAFF
TRBD1	NA	TRBV5-6	TRBJ2-2	TGTGCCAGCAGCTTCGGGGACAGGGACACCGGGGAGCTGTTTTTT	CASSFGDRDTGELFF
TRBD2	NA	TRBV9	TRBJ2-1	TGTGCCAGCAGCAGAGAGGGACTAGCCTACAATGAGCAGTTCTTC	CASSREGLAYNEQFF
NA	NA	TRBV18	TRBJ1-2	TGTGCCAGCTCACCACCGGGGGGTGTGTACGGCTACACCTTC	CASSPPGGVYGYTF
NA	NA	TRBV6-5	TRBJ2-7	TGTGCCAGCAGTTACTCCATCCCGGCCGCTTGGGAGCAGTACTTC	CASSYSIPAAWEQYF
TRBD2	NA	TRBV19	TRBJ2-1	TGTGCCAGTAGTATACGGACTAGCGGGAACCATGAGCAGTTCTTC	CASSIRTSGNHEQFF
NA	NA	TRBV10-3	TRBJ2-5	TGTGCCATCAGTGAGAACCAAGAGACCCAGTACTTC	CAISENQETQYF
NA	NA	TRBV28	TRBJ2-1	TGTGCCAGCAGTTCCAGGACTGATGAGCAGTTCTTC	CASSSRTDEQFF
NA	NA	TRBV2	TRBJ2-5	TGTGCCAGCGGTCGGACACAAGAGACCCAGTACTTC	CASGRTQETQYF
TRBD1	NA	TRBV18	TRBJ1-2	TGTGCCAGCTCACCAAGGTCCGACAGGGTGGATTTTGGCTACACCTTC	CASSPRSDRVDFGYTF
NA	NA	TRBV5-4	TRBJ2-7	TGTGCCAGCAGCTTGGTCGGGAGTCCAAACCTCTACGAGCAGTACTTC	CASSLVGSPNLYEQYF
NA	NA	TRBV4-3	TRBJ1-2	TGCGCCAGCAGCCAAGACGTCAATCCTTATGGCTACACCTTC	CASSQDVNPYGYTF
NA	NA	TRBV27	TRBJ1-5	TGTGCCAGCTCTTCCGGGGCGGGCAATCAGCCCCAGCATTTT	CASSSGAGNQPQHF
TRBD2	NA	TRBV7-3	TRBJ2-3	TGTGCCAGCAGCTTTTCCGGGGAGGGCCCAGATACGCAGTATTTT	CASSFSGEGPDTQYF
NA	NA	TRBV10-1	TRBJ2-7	TGCGCCAGCAGTGACCCCGGGGGCTCCTACGAGCAGTACTTC	CASSDPGGSYEQYF
TRBD2	NA	TRBV27	TRBJ2-7	TGTGCCAGCAGTCCGGGGACTAGCGCGACCTACGAGCAGTACTTC	CASSPGTSATYEQYF
NA	NA	TRBV7-9	TRBJ2-1	TGCGCCAGCAGCGACGGGAACAATGAGCAGTTCTTC	CASSDGNNEQFF
NA	NA	TRBV6-1	TRBJ2-3	TGTGCCAGCAGTGTGGCAGGGAGCACAGATACGCAGTATTTT	CASSVAGSTDTQYF
TRBD2	NA	TRBV2	TRBJ2-7	TGTGCCAGCAGTGAAGGAATACTAGCGGGGGCCTACGAGCAGTACTTC	CASSEGILAGAYEQYF
TRBD2	NA	TRBV18	TRBJ2-1	TGTGCCAGCTCGCAAGCACTAGCGGGGCCAAACAATGAGCAGTTCTTC	CASSQALAGPNNEQFF
TRBD1	NA	TRBV5-1	TRBJ2-1	TGCGCCAGCAGCTTGGAGGACAGGGGGTTAGATGAGCAGTTCTTC	CASSLEDRGLDEQFF
NA	many	TRBV7-8	TRBJ2-7	TGTGCCAGCAGCTTAGCGAGGTACGAGCAGTACTTC	CASSLARYEQYF
TRBD1	NA	TRBV7-2	TRBJ1-2	TGTGCCAGCAGCTTAGGACAGGGCCCGCTCTATGGCTACACCTTC	CASSLGQGPLYGYTF
TRBD2	NA	TRBV19	TRBJ2-7	TGTGCCAGTAGGGAAACTAGCGGGGGGGTCTACGAGCAGTACTTC	CASRETSGGVYEQYF